The entry that follows covers one T cell receptor (beta chain) sequence. The CDR3 has 16 residues. Germline V gives CDR1 SGHRS, CDR2 YFSETQ. V shed 3 bases and J 8 bases; nucleotides not matched to a gene: 7. The data were taken from a study of blood T cell repertoires in COVID-19. Using immunoSEQ multiplex PCR, the repertoire was profiled, and TCRdb retains in-frame clones only, with some absent. The sample has roughly 250,000 clones, roughly 86% seen once; the top ten hold roughly 2%. Sequenced input: PBMCs or T cells enriched from blood (not recorded which). The TCR originated in a woman aged 50 to 65 who had recovered from COVID-19. The genes are TRBV5-1 and TRBJ2-1; 14 nucleotides line up with TRBD2. CDR3 coding DNA: TGCGCCAGCAGCTCGGGGACTAGCGGGAGTACGGATGAGCAGTTCTTC. Protein product: CASSSGTSGSTDEQFF.